This T cell receptor beta chain emerged from a study of shared clonotypes between healthy human individuals. Looking at the study overall: Three plates each covered CD4 naive and memory; CD8 naive two, CD8 memory one.

Of note for this clone: As yet, its antigen is unknown.

The CDR3 runs to 17 residues. Germline V CDR1 and CDR2: MGHRA, YSYEKL. V shed 2 bases, J shed 2 bases, and the junction held 9 bases outside the gene matches. Only in-frame clones appear in the TCRdb table, and some are missing; sequencing was by immunoSEQ multiplex PCR. The sample shows approximately 2.4 million clones, around 95% of them seen only once. Study results and limitations: The naive CD4 repertoires of several donors were compared, and approximately 5% of clonotypes were shared.

Sample: naive CD4+ T cells sorted from blood. The sample's subset: CD45RA+ positively selected. This rearrangement joins TRBV4-1 to TRBJ2-1; 7 bases agree with TRBD2. The TCR sequence derives from a man between 18 and 29 years old in good health. This CDR3 reads CASSQPYLAEAYNEQFF. The DNA for the CDR3 is TGCGCCAGCAGCCAACCATATCTAGCGGAAGCCTACAATGAGCAGTTCTTC.